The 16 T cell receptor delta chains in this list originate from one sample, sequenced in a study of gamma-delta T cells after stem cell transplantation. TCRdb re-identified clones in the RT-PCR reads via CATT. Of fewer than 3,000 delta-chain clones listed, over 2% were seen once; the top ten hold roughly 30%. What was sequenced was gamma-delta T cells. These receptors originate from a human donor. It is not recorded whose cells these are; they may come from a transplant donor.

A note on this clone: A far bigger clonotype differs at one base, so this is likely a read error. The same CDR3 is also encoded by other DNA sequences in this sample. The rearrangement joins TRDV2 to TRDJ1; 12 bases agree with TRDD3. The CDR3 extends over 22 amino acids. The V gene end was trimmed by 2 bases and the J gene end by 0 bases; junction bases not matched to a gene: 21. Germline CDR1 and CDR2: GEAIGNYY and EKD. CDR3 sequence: CACDILGDTRDRKDVYTDKLIF. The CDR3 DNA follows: TGTGCCTGTGACATTCTGGGGGATACGCGAGACCGCAAGGACGTTTACACCGATAAACTCATCTTT.

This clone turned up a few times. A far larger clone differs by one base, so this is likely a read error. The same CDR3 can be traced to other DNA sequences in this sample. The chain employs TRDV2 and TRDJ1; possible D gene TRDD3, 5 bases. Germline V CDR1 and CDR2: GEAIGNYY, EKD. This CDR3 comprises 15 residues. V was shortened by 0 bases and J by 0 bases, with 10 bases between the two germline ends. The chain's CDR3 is CACDTVGNHTDKLIF. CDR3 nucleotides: TGTGCCTGTGACACCGTGGGGAACCACACCGATAAACTCATCTTT.

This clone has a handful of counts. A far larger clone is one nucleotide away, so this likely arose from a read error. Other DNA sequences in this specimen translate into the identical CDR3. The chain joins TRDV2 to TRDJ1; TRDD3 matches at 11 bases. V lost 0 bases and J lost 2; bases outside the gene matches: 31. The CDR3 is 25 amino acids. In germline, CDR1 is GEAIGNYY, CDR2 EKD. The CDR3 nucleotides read TGTGCCTGTGACACCTTAAATCCTCCCATACTGGGGGATAAGGGACCAGATCGTATGACCGATAAACTCATCTTT. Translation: CACDTLNPPILGDKGPDRMTDKLIF.

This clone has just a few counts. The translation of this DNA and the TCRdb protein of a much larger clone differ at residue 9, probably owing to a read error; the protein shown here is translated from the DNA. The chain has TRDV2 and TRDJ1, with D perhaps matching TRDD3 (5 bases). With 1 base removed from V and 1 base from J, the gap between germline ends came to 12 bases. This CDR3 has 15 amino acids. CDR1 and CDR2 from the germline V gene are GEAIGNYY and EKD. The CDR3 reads CACDTVGESTDKLIF. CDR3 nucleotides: TGTGCCTGTGACACGGTCGGGGAGAGCACCGATAAACTCATCTTT.

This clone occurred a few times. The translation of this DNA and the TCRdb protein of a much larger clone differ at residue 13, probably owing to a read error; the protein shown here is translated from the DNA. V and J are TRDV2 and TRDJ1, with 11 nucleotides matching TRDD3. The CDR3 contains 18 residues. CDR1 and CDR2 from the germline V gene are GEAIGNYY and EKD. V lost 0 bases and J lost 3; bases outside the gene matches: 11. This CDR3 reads CACDTLGDTGAYADKLIF. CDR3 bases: TGTGCCTGTGACACCCTGGGGGATACCGGAGCGTACGCCGATAAACTCATCTTT.

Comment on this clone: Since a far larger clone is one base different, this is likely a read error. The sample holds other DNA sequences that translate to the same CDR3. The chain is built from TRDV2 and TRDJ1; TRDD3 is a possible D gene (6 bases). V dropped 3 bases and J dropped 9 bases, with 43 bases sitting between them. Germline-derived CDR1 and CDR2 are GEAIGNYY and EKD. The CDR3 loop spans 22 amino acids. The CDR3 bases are TGTGCCTGTGACCCGCTTCTCTCCGGCGCTGGGGAGTATGCGTCGACGGGTCGGGAACTCATCTTT. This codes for CACDPLLSGAGEYASTGRELIF.

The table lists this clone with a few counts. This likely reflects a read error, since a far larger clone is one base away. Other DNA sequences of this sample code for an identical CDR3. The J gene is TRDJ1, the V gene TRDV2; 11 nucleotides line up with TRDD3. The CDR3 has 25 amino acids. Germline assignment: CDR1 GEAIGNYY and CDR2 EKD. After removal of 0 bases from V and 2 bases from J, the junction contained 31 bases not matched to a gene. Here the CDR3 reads CACDTLNPPILGDKGPDRMTDKLIF. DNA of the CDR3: TGTGCCTGTGACACCTTAAATCCCCCCATACTGGGGGATAAGGGACCAGACCGTATGACCGATAAACTCATCTTT.

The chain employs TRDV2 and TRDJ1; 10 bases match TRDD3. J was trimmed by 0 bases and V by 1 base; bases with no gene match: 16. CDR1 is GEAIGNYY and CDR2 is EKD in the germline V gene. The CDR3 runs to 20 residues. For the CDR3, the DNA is TGTGCCTGTGACACGGTCTATGGGGGGGATACGCGGGGCTACACCGATAAACTCATCTTT. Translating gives CACDTVYGGDTRGYTDKLIF.

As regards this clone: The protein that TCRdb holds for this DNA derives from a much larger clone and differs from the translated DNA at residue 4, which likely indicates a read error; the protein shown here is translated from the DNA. The CDR3 protein is CACGTAGGFSDKLIF. CDR3 sequence (DNA): TGTGCCTGTGGCACCGCTGGGGGATTTTCCGATAAACTCATCTTT. J is TRDJ1 and V is TRDV2, with 9 bases identical to TRDD3. The CDR3 is 15 amino acids. Germline lookup yields CDR1 GEAIGNYY and CDR2 EKD.

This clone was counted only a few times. In DNA, the CDR3 is TGTGCCTGTGACATACTGGGGGATAGATCCGATAAACTCATCTTT. It codes for CACDILGDRSDKLIF. The chain uses TRDV2 and TRDJ1; 11 bases are a match to TRDD3. The CDR3 loop spans 15 amino acids. V trimming: 2 bases; J trimming: 3 bases; junction bases outside the gene matches: 4. CDR1 is GEAIGNYY, CDR2 EKD, per germline.

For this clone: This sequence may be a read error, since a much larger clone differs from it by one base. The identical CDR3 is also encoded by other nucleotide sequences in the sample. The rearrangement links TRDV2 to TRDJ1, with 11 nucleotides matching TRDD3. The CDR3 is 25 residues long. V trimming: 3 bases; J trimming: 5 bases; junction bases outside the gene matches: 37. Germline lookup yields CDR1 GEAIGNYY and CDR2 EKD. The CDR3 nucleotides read TGTGCCTGTGACGGACTATTAAAACCAACCGCTTCCTCCCTGTACTGGGGGATAAGCGGGGATAAACTCATCTTT. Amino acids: CACDGLLKPTASSLYWGISGDKLIF.

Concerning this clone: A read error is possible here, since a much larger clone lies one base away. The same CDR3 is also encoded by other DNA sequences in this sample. The chain's CDR3 is CACDNLLLGDTTTGLDKLIF. The CDR3 nucleotides read TGTGCCTGTGACAATCTTCTACTGGGGGATACGACTACCGGACTAGATAAGCTCATCTTT. The chain employs TRDV2 and TRDJ1, with 13 bases identical to TRDD3. Germline assignment: CDR1 GEAIGNYY and CDR2 EKD. The CDR3 contains 20 residues.

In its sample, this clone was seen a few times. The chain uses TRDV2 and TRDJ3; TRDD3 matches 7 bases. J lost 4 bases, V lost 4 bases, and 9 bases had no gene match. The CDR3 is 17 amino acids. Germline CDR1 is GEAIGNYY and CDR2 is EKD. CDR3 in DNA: TGTGCCTGTGAGGTGCTGGGGGCCCAATGGGACACCCGACAGATGTTTTTC. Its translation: CACEVLGAQWDTRQMFF.

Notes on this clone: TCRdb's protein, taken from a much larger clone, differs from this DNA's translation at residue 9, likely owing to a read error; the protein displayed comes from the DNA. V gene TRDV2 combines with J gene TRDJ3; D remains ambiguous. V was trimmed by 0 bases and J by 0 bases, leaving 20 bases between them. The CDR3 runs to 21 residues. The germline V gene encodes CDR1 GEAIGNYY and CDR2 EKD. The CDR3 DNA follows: TGTGCCTGTGACACCCCCTCAACTGTGGGAGCCAGCTCCTGGGACACCCGACAGATGTTTTTC. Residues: CACDTPSTVGASSWDTRQMFF.

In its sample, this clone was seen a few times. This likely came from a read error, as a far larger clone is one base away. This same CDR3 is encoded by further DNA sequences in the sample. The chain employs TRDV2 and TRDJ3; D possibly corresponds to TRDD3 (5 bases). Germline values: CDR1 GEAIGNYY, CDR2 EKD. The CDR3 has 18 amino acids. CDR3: CACDTGWVSSWDTRQMFF. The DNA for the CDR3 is TGCGCCTGTGACACCGGCTGGGTTAGCTCCTGGGACACCCGACAGATGTTTTTC.

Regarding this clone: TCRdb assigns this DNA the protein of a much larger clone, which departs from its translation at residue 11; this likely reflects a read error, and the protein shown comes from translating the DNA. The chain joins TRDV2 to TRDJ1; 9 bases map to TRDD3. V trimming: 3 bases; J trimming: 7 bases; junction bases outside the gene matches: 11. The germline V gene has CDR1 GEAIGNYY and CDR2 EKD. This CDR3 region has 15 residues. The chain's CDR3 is CACDSLGDQRCKLIF. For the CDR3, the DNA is TGTGCCTGTGACTCACTGGGGGACCAAAGATGTAAACTCATCTTT.